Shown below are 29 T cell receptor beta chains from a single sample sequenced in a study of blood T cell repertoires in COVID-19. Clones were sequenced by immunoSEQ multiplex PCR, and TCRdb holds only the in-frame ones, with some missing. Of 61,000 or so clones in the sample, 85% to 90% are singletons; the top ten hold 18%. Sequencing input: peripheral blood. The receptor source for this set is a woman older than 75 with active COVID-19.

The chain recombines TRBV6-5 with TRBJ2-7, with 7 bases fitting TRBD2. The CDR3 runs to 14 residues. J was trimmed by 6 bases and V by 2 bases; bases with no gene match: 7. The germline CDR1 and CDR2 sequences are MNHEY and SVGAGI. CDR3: CASSYLERGTEQYF. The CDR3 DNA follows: TGTGCCAGCAGTTACCTCGAGCGGGGCACCGAGCAGTACTTC.

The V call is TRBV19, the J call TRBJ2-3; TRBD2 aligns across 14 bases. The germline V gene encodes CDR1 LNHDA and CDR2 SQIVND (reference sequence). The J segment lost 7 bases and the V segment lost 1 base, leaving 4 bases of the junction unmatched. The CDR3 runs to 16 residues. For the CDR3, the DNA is TGTGCCAGTAGTATAGGTCGGACTAGCGGGGGGTATACGCAGTATTTT. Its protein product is CASSIGRTSGGYTQYF.

For the CDR3, the DNA is TGTGCCAGCAGCTTGGTCCTGGGGCCGTCGGAAAAACTGTTTTTT. Amino acids: CASSLVLGPSEKLFF. The chain has TRBV5-8 and TRBJ1-4; D might be TRBD1 (5 bases). V was clipped by 0 bases and J by 8 bases, with 14 bases between them. Germline lookup yields CDR1 SGHTS and CDR2 YDEGEE. The CDR3 length is 15 residues.

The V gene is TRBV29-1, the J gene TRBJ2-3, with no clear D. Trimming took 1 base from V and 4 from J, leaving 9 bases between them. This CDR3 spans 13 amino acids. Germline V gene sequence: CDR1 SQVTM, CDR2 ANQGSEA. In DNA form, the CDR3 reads TGCAGCGTTGAAGTAACGCGAGCAGATACGCAGTATTTT. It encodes CSVEVTRADTQYF.

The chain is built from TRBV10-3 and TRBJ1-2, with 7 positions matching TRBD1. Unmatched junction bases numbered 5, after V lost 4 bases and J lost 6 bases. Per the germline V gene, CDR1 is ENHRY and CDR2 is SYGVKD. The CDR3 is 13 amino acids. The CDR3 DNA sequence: TGTGCCATCAGTGGACAGGGCAGCCATGGCTACACCTTC. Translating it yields CAISGQGSHGYTF.

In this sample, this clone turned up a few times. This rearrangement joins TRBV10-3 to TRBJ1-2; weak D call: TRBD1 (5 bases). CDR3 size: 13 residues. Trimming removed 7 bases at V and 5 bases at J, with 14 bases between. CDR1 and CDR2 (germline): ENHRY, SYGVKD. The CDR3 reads CAIKPWQGYGYTF. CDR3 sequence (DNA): TGTGCCATCAAGCCTTGGCAGGGTTATGGCTACACCTTC.

The CDR3 coding sequence is TGCGCCAGCAGCTTGGCCCTAGCGGGGTCGTTCTACAATGAGCAGTTCTTC. Translated: CASSLALAGSFYNEQFF. The J gene is TRBJ2-1, the V gene TRBV5-1, with TRBD2 matching 9 bases. Losses at the gene ends were 0 bases for V and 3 bases for J; bases not matched to a gene: 7. Germline-derived CDR1 and CDR2 are SGHRS and YFSETQ. This CDR3 comprises 17 residues.

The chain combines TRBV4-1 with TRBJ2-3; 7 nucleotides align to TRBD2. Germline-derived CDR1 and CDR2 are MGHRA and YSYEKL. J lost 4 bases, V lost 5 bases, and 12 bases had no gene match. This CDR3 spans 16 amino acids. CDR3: CASSFLAREGADTQYF. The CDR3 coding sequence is TGCGCCAGCAGCTTTTTAGCCAGGGAGGGTGCAGATACGCAGTATTTT.

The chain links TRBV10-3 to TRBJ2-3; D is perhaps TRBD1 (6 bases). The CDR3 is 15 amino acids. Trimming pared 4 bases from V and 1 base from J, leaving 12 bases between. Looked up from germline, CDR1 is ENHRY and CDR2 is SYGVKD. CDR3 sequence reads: CAISVGAAGTDTQYF. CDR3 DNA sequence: TGTGCCATCAGTGTGGGGGCCGCGGGCACAGATACGCAGTATTTT.

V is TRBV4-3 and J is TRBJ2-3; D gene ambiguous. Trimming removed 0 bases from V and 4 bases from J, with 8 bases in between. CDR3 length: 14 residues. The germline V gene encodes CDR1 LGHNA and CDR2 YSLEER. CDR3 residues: CASSQDISPDTQYF. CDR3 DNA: TGCGCCAGCAGCCAAGATATTAGCCCAGATACGCAGTATTTT.

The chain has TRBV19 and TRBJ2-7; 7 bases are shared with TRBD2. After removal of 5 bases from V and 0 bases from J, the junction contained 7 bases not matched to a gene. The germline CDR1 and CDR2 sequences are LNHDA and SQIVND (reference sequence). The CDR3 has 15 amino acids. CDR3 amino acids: CASSSASGVSYEQYF. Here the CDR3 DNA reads TGTGCCAGTAGTTCGGCTAGCGGTGTCTCCTACGAGCAGTACTTC.

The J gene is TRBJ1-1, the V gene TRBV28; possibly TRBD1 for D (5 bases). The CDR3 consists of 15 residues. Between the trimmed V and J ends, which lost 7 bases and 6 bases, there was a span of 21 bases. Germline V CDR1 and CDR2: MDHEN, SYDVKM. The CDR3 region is CASTRTGVANAEAFF. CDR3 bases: TGTGCCAGCACCCGGACGGGGGTTGCCAACGCTGAAGCTTTCTTT.

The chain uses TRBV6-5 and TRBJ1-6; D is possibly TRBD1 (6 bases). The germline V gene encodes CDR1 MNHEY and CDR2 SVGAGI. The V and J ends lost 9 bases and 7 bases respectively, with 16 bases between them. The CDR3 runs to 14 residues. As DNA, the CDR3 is TGTGCCAGTTTAGCTTGGGGGCGAAATTCACCCCTCCACTTT. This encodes CASLAWGRNSPLHF.

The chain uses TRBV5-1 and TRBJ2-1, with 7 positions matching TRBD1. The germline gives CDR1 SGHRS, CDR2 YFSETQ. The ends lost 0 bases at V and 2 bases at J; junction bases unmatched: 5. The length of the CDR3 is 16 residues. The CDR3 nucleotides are TGCGCCAGCAGCTTGGGACAGGGAATAGCCTACAATGAGCAGTTCTTC. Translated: CASSLGQGIAYNEQFF.

The CDR3 spells CASSSTGGAEAFF. The CDR3 nucleotides read TGTGCCAGCAGCTCAACAGGGGGTGCTGAAGCTTTCTTT. This chain links TRBV7-2 with TRBJ1-1; 8 bases agree with TRBD1. The CDR3 runs to 13 residues. V gave up 4 bases and J gave up 6 bases; unmatched junction bases: 4. Germline lookup yields CDR1 SGHTA and CDR2 FQGNSA.

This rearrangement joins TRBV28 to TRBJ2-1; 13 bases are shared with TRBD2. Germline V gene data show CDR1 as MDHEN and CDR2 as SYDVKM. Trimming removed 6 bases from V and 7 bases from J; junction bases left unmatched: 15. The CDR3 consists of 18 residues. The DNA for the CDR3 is TGTGCCAGCAGCACCCCCCGTTCACTAGCGGGGGGGAGGAATGAGCAGTTCTTC. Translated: CASSTPRSLAGGRNEQFF.

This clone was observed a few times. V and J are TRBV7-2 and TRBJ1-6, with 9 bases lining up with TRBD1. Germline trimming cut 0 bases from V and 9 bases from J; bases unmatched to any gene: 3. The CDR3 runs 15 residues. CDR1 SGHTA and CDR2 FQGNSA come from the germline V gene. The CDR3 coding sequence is TGTGCCAGCAGCTTAGCGACAGGGGGGTCTTCACCCCTCCACTTT. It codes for CASSLATGGSSPLHF.

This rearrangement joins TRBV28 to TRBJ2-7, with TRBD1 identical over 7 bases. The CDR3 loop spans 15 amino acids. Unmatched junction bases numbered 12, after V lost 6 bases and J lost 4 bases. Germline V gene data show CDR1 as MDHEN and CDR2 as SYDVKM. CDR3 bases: TGTGCCAGCAGCCTAGGGGGCGACGGGAATTACGAGCAGTACTTC. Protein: CASSLGGDGNYEQYF. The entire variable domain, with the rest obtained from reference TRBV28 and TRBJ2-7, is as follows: DVKVTQSSRYLVKRTGEKVFLECVQDMDHENMFWYRQDPGLGLRLIYFSYDVKMKEKGDIPEGYSVSREKKERFSLILESASTNQTSMYLCASSLGGDGNYEQYFGPGTRLTVT.

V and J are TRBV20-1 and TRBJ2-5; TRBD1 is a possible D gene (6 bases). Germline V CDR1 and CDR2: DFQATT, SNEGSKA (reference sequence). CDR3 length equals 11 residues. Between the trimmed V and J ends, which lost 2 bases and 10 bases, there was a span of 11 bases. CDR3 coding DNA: TGCAGTGCTAGAAGACAGGACTTCCAGTACTTC. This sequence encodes CSARRQDFQYF.

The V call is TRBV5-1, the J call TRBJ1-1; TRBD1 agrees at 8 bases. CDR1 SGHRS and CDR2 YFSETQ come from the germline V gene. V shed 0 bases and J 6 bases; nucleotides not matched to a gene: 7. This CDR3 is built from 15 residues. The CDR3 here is CASSLDPDRGAEAFF. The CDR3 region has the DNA TGCGCCAGCAGCTTGGACCCTGACAGGGGCGCTGAAGCTTTCTTT. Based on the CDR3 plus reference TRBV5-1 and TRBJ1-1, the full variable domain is KAGVTQTPRYLIKTRGQQVTLSCSPISGHRSVSWYQQTPGQGLQFLFEYFSETQRNKGNFPGRFSGRQFSNSRSEMNVSTLELGDSALYLCASSLDPDRGAEAFFGQGTRLTVV.

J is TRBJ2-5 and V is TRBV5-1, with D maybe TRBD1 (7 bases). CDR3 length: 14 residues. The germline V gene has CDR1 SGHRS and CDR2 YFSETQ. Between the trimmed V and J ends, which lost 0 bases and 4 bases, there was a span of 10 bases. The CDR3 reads CASSLGQGGETQYF. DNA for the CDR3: TGCGCCAGCAGCTTGGGGCAGGGGGGAGAGACCCAGTACTTC.

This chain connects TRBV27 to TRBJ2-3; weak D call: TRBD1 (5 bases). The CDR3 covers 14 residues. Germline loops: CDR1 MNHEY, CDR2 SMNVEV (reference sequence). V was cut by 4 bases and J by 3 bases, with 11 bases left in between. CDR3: CASSWVGLTDTQYF. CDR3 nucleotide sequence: TGTGCCAGCAGTTGGGTGGGGCTAACAGATACGCAGTATTTT.

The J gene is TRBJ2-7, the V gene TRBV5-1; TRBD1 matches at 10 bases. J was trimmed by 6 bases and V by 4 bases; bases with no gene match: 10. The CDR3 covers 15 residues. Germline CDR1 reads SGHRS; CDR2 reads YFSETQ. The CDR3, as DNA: TGCGCCAGCAGCCCGACCGGGACAGGGGTAGGCGAGCAGTACTTC. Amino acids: CASSPTGTGVGEQYF.

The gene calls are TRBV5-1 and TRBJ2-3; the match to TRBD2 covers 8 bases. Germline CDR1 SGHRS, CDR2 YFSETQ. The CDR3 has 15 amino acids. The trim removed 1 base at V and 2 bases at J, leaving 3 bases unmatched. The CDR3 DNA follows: TGCGCCAGCAGCTTGCAAGCGGGGGACACAGATACGCAGTATTTT. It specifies CASSLQAGDTDTQYF.

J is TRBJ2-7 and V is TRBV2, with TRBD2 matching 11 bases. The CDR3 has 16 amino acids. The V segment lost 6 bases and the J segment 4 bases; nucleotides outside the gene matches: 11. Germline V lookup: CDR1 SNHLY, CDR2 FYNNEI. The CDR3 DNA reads TGTGCCAGCAGCTCCTCAACTAGCGGGGGTCTATACGAGCAGTACTTC. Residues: CASSSSTSGGLYEQYF.

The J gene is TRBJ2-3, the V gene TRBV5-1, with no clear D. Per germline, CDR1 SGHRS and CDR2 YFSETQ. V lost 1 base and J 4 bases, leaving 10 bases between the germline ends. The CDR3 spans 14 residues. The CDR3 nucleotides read TGCGCCAGCAGCTTGAGCGCCCAAGCAGATACGCAGTATTTT. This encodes CASSLSAQADTQYF.

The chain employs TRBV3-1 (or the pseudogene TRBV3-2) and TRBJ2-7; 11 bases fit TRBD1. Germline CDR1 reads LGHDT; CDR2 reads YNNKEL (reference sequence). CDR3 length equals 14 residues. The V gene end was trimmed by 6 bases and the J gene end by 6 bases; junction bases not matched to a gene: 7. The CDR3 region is CASRRTGGLGEQYF. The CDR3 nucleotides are TGTGCCAGCAGGCGGACAGGGGGCTTGGGCGAGCAGTACTTC.

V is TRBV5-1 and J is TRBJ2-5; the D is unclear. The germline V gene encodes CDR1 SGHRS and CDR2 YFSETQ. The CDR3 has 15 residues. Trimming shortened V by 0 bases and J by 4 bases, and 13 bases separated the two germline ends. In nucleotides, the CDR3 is TGCGCCAGCAGCTTGGCTCCTCCCCCGGGAGAGACCCAGTACTTC. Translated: CASSLAPPPGETQYF.

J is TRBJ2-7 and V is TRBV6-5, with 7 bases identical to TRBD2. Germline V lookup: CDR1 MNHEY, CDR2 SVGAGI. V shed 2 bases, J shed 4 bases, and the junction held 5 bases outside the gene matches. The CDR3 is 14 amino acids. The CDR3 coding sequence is TGTGCCAGCAGTTACACGCGGGGAGGGTACGAGCAGTACTTC. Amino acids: CASSYTRGGYEQYF.